These 12 T cell receptor beta chains originate from one sample sequenced in a study of identical twins (dated by TCRdb to the mid-2010s). The library relied on 5' RACE. TCRdb lists the instrument as Illumina HiSeq 2000. The public reads were reprocessed in TCRdb via fastp at Q25 and MiXCR, keeping in-frame beta chains. CDR3 protein duplicates are merged, each entry listing the most common genes and DNA. For this sample there are around 1.7 million distinct CDR3 sequences; less than 40% appear just once. Less than 0.35% of the sample belongs to the ten largest clones. Sequencing used cord blood. Every receptor here comes from a newborn girl in good health.

This chain joins TRBV2 and TRBJ2-7; no clear D. CDR3 length: 16 amino acids. V shed 6 bases and J shed 3 bases, with 21 bases lying between them. Germline assignment: CDR1 SNHLY and CDR2 FYNNEI. In nucleotides, the CDR3 is TGTGCCAGCAGCCCCTCGAGGTGGGCCCCGATCTACGAGCAGTACTTC. Encoded protein: CASSPSRWAPIYEQYF. The full variable domain, in which reference TRBV2 and TRBJ2-7 provide the parts outside the CDR3, is EPEVTQTPSHQVTQMGQEVILRCVPISNHLYFYWYRQILGQKVEFLVSFYNNEISEKSEIFDDQFSVERPDGSNFTLKIRSTKLEDSAMYFCASSPSRWAPIYEQYFGPGTRLTVT.

About this clonotype: A junction end diverges from the germline sequence, so it may reflect a read error. The chain links TRBV5-6 to TRBJ2-3; unclear D gene. Germline CDR1 and CDR2: SGHDT and YYEEEE. CDR3 length: 13 residues. The CDR3 coding sequence is TGTGCCGGCAGCGCTGCTAGAACAGATACGCAGTATTTT. Translated, it gives CAGSAARTDTQYF.

The genes are TRBV28 and TRBJ2-3; TRBD2 might be the D (5 bases). V was cut by 6 bases and J by 2 bases, with 12 bases left in between. The CDR3 is 14 amino acids. Per germline, CDR1 MDHEN and CDR2 SYDVKM. CDR3 residues: CASRTWRYTDTQYF. The DNA of the CDR3 is TGTGCCAGCAGAACCTGGAGGTACACAGATACGCAGTATTTT. The full variable domain, with the rest looked up from reference TRBV28 and TRBJ2-3, is DVKVTQSSRYLVKRTGEKVFLECVQDMDHENMFWYRQDPGLGLRLIYFSYDVKMKEKGDIPEGYSVSREKKERFSLILESASTNQTSMYLCASRTWRYTDTQYFGPGTRLTVL.

To note about this clonotype: A junction boundary mismatches the germline segment, possibly from a read error. The chain links TRBV5-6 to TRBJ1-2; D remains ambiguous. The CDR3 has 13 residues. Germline V lookup: CDR1 SGHDT, CDR2 YYEEEE. CDR3 amino acids: CASSSIPNCGYTF. The CDR3 DNA reads TGTGCCAGCAGCTCCATCCCTAACTGTGGCTACACCTTC.

The CDR3 spells CSARNSLSYNEQFF. The CDR3 nucleotides are TGCAGTGCTAGAAACTCGCTCTCCTACAATGAGCAGTTCTTC. This chain links TRBV20-1 with TRBJ2-1; D is undetermined. This CDR3 spans 14 amino acids. The germline V and J ends were trimmed by 2 bases and 0 bases, with 8 bases remaining between them. Germline V lookup: CDR1 DFQATT, CDR2 SNEGSKA (reference sequence).

To note about this clonotype: Since a much larger clone is just one base distant, this may be a read error. The chain recombines TRBV13 with TRBJ2-5, with 11 positions matching TRBD1. CDR1 is PRHDT and CDR2 is FYEKMQ in the germline V gene (reference sequence). The CDR3 length is 14 residues. The trim removed 5 bases at V and 11 bases at J, leaving 10 bases unmatched. The CDR3 DNA follows: TGTGCCAGCAGCCGGACAGGGGGCTACAATGAGCAGTACTTC. Translated: CASSRTGGYNEQYF.

Only a few counts were recorded for this clonotype. Germline and junction disagree at one end, which may indicate a read error. The chain uses TRBV6-6 and TRBJ2-3; TRBD1 matches 11 bases. The CDR3 length is 13 residues. Germline CDR1 MNHNY, CDR2 SVGAGI (reference sequence). The CDR3 DNA sequence: TGCGCGGGACAGGGGGGTGGCACAGATACGCAGTATTTT. Residues: CAGQGGGTDTQYF.

This clonotype occurred a few times. V usage is TRBV5-1 and J usage is TRBJ1-1, with 11 bases identical to TRBD1. The V gene end was trimmed by 5 bases and the J gene end by 4 bases; junction bases not matched to a gene: 4. This CDR3 has 14 residues. Germline CDR1 is SGHRS and CDR2 is YFSETQ. CDR3 DNA sequence: TGCGCCAGCAGTAGGGGGACAGGGGGCACTGAAGCTTTCTTT. Translated: CASSRGTGGTEAFF. Full variable domain (outside the CDR3, taken from reference TRBV5-1 and TRBJ1-1): KAGVTQTPRYLIKTRGQQVTLSCSPISGHRSVSWYQQTPGQGLQFLFEYFSETQRNKGNFPGRFSGRQFSNSRSEMNVSTLELGDSALYLCASSRGTGGTEAFFGQGTRLTVV.

This chain links TRBV7-9 with TRBJ2-1, with a weak D call TRBD1 (6 bases). Germline CDR1 is SEHNR and CDR2 is FQNEAQ (reference sequence). This CDR3 is 15 amino acids long. Trimming cost V 1 base and J 9 bases, with 16 bases left between them. The CDR3 bases are TGTGCCAGCAGCTTAGTACAGGGCCGGTATCCTGAGCAGTTCTTC. Encoded protein: CASSLVQGRYPEQFF.

The CDR3 loop is CASSLGVSRGVTDGQFF. Written as DNA, the CDR3 is TGTGCCAGCAGCTTAGGGGTCTCGCGGGGGGTTACGGATGGGCAGTTCTTC. The chain joins TRBV11-2 to TRBJ2-1, with 8 bases fitting TRBD2. Germline V gene lookup returns CDR1 SGHAT and CDR2 FQNNGV. The CDR3 length is 17 residues. The V segment lost 1 base and the J segment 12 bases; nucleotides outside the gene matches: 17. Variable domain in full (rest from reference TRBV11-2 and TRBJ2-1): EAGVAQSPRYKIIEKRQSVAFWCNPISGHATLYWYQQILGQGPKLLIQFQNNGVVDDSQLPKDRFSAERLKGVDSTLKIQPAKLEDSAVYLCASSLGVSRGVTDGQFFGPGTRLTVL.

The chain uses TRBV28 and TRBJ1-1; D is uncertain. Germline V CDR1 and CDR2: MDHEN, SYDVKM. The CDR3 runs to 13 residues. Trimming stripped 8 bases from V and 3 bases from J, with 13 bases between. This CDR3 reads CASQTAGHTEAFF. CDR3 sequence (DNA): TGTGCCAGCCAAACCGCCGGCCACACTGAAGCTTTCTTT.

Comment on this clonotype: At one end, the junction sequence differs from germline, possibly due to a read error. This sequence joins TRBV28 and TRBJ2-1, with D uncertain. CDR3 length: 16 amino acids. The germline V gene encodes CDR1 MDHEN and CDR2 SYDVKM. CDR3: CASSPPRLISYNEQFF. The CDR3 DNA reads as TGTGCCAGCAGTCCACCTCGGCTGATCAGCTACAACGAGCAGTTCTTC.